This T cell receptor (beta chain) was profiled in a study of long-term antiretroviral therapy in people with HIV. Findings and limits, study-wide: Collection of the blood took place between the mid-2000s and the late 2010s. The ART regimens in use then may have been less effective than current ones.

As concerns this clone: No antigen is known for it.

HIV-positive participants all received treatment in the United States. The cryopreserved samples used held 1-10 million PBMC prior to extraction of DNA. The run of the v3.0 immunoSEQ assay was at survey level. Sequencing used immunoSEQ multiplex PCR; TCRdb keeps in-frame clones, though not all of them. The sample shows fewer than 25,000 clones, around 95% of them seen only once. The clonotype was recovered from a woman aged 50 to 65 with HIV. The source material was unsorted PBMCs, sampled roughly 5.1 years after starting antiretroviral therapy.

The CDR3 sequence: CASSIGTGGTFEQYF. The CDR3 DNA reads TGTGCCAGCAGTATAGGGACTGGGGGAACGTTCGAGCAGTACTTC. The chain uses TRBV28 and TRBJ2-7, with D perhaps matching TRBD2 (6 bases). From germline, CDR1 is MDHEN and CDR2 SYDVKM. Trimming left V 5 bases short and J 6 bases short, with 20 bases between. The CDR3 consists of 15 residues.